This TCR beta chain was observed in a study of T cells in women clearing cervical HPV infection. Points from the study as a whole: Repertoire richness, not evenness, was significantly elevated in CIN3+ cases versus controls. Richness plus V gene abundances separated cases from controls with AUC less than 0.9.

The data were produced by immunoSEQ multiplex PCR, yet TCRdb's version contains in-frame clones alone and is incomplete. Its clone listing holds under 45,000 clones. About this clone itself: Its target is not known. The CDR3 end is not reached by the read, which stops 3 residues before it; the germline J gene fills it in.

CDR3 length: 15 residues. V lost 3 bases, J lost 3 bases, and 8 bases stayed unmatched. Germline CDR1 and CDR2: DFQATT and SNEGSKA (reference sequence). Sequenced material: blood buffy coat. The receptor was derived from a woman between 18 and 69 years old with a cervical HPV16 infection that either progressed to CIN3+ or cleared (not recorded which). The chain uses TRBV20-1 and TRBJ2-1, with 7 bases lining up with TRBD2. CDR3 DNA, as far as it was read: TGCAGTGCTAGGAGCGGGGAGGGCTTCTACAATGAG. This translates into CSARSGEGFYNE. The whole CDR3 sequence reads CSARSGEGFYNEQFF.